A single sample gave rise to the 32 T cell receptor beta chains below, sequenced in a study of blood T cell repertoires in COVID-19. Repertoires were generated with immunoSEQ multiplex PCR, while TCRdb's copy carries only in-frame clones and drops some. The profile shows more than 200,000 clones, 80% to 85% of them singletons. The sequencing input was peripheral blood. These receptors were taken from a woman aged 80 or over with COVID-19, enrolled during active disease.

The gene calls are TRBV11-2 and TRBJ2-1, with 9 bases matching TRBD2. This CDR3 contains 17 residues. Germline values: CDR1 SGHAT, CDR2 FQNNGV. The V segment lost 5 bases and the J segment 2 bases; nucleotides outside the gene matches: 10. The CDR3 reads CASSPPLRLAAYNEQFF. CDR3 nucleotide sequence: TGTGCCAGCAGCCCCCCCCTCCGACTAGCGGCCTACAATGAGCAGTTCTTC.

This chain joins TRBV5-1 and TRBJ2-7; 9 bases match TRBD2. Per the germline V gene, CDR1 is SGHRS and CDR2 is YFSETQ. This CDR3 is 15 amino acids long. V was clipped by 4 bases and J by 3 bases; unmatched bases: 8. For the CDR3, the DNA is TGCGCCAGCAGCGCGGCCGGGACTAGCATCTACGAGCAGTACTTC. This codes for CASSAAGTSIYEQYF.

This chain connects TRBV25-1 to TRBJ1-2, with TRBD1 as a possible D gene (6 bases). Germline values: CDR1 MGHDK, CDR2 SYGVNS. This CDR3 is 11 amino acids long. V lost 8 bases and J 8 bases, leaving 12 bases between the germline ends. The CDR3 DNA reads as TGTGCCAGCTACGAAGGGGGAGGCTACACCTTC. Translating gives CASYEGGGYTF.

The rearrangement links TRBV18 to TRBJ1-2, with 9 bases matching TRBD1. The CDR3 sequence is 14 residues long. CDR1 and CDR2 (germline): KGHSH, LQKENI. Trimming cost V 4 bases and J 4 bases; bases outside gene matches: 4. CDR3 in amino acids: CASSRGQGLYGYTF. The CDR3 nucleotides read TGTGCCAGCTCACGCGGACAGGGGCTCTATGGCTACACCTTC.

The V call is TRBV6-2 or TRBV6-3, the J call TRBJ2-7; 9 positions agree with TRBD2. Germline CDR1 MNHEY, CDR2 SVGEGT. V shed 1 base and J 5 bases; nucleotides not matched to a gene: 6. The length of the CDR3 is 15 residues. This CDR3 reads CASSYLAGEGHEQYF. The CDR3 nucleotides are TGTGCCAGCAGTTACTTAGCGGGAGAGGGCCACGAGCAGTACTTC.

The rearrangement links TRBV11-2 to TRBJ2-7, with TRBD1 identical over 9 bases. Per germline, CDR1 SGHAT and CDR2 FQNNGV. The V gene end was trimmed by 5 bases and the J gene end by 2 bases; junction bases not matched to a gene: 7. The CDR3 has 15 residues. The CDR3 region is CASSRAGTGTYEQYF. CDR3 sequence (DNA): TGTGCCAGCAGCCGGGCGGGGACAGGGACCTACGAGCAGTACTTC.

The chain joins TRBV5-4 to TRBJ1-1; TRBD1 aligns across 7 bases. Germline-derived CDR1 and CDR2 are SGHNT and YYREEE (reference sequence). The CDR3 spans 12 residues. The junction had 8 bases not matched to a gene; V was cut back by 4 bases and J by 11 bases. CDR3 protein: CASSLRQGRAFF. The CDR3 DNA follows: TGTGCCAGCAGCCTTCGACAGGGCCGGGCTTTCTTT.

J is TRBJ1-1 and V is TRBV7-9; TRBD1 might be the D (5 bases). CDR3 length: 13 residues. V was clipped by 3 bases and J by 1 base, with 6 bases between them. Germline CDR1 and CDR2: SEHNR and FQNEAQ (reference sequence). Here the CDR3 reads CASSFQGNTEAFF. CDR3 sequence (DNA): TGTGCCAGCAGCTTTCAGGGGAACACTGAAGCTTTCTTT.

This clone appeared a few times. The chain uses TRBV12-5 and TRBJ1-6, with TRBD1 as a possible D gene (6 bases). CDR1 and CDR2 (germline): LGHNT, FRNRAP. CDR3 length: 13 amino acids. Trimming took off 1 base at V and 10 bases at J, with 8 bases between the two ends. The CDR3 DNA sequence: TGTGCTAGTGGTTTGGAACAGGGATCACCCCTCCACTTT. Its translation: CASGLEQGSPLHF.

This CDR3 is CASSQFQGSTEAFF. For the CDR3, the DNA is TGTGCCAGTAGCCAATTCCAGGGGAGCACTGAAGCTTTCTTT. The chain uses TRBV19 and TRBJ1-1; D is possibly TRBD1 (6 bases). V lost 6 bases and J 4 bases, leaving 15 bases between the germline ends. The germline gives CDR1 LNHDA, CDR2 SQIVND (reference sequence). The CDR3 runs to 14 residues.

This clone was recorded many times. V gene TRBV6-5 combines with J gene TRBJ2-6; tentatively, D is TRBD2 (5 bases). Germline CDR1 and CDR2: MNHEY and SVGAGI. There are 14 residues in the CDR3. The V end lost 6 bases, the J end lost 4 bases, and 10 bases lay between the germline ends. The CDR3 reads CASRRDPGANVLTF. The CDR3 bases are TGTGCCAGCAGACGGGATCCCGGGGCCAACGTCCTGACTTTC.

This chain joins TRBV3-1 (or the pseudogene TRBV3-2) and TRBJ2-1; no definite D call. The germline V gene encodes CDR1 LGHDT and CDR2 YNNKEL (reference sequence). The V and J ends lost 4 bases and 1 base respectively, with 11 bases between them. This CDR3 contains 15 residues. The CDR3 DNA reads TGTGCCAGCAGCCCCGAGAGCGTGTCCTACAATGAGCAGTTCTTC. This gives the protein CASSPESVSYNEQFF.

The chain carries TRBV10-1 and TRBJ1-1; D is uncertain. The V gene lost 0 bases and the J gene lost 10 bases, with 12 bases spanning the gap. Germline CDR1 WNHNN, CDR2 SYGVQD (reference sequence). The CDR3 contains 13 residues. CDR3 DNA: TGCGCCAGCAGTGAGTCGACGGGTTCTCGAGCTTTCTTT. This gives the protein CASSESTGSRAFF.

V gene TRBV5-1 combines with J gene TRBJ1-2, with D possibly matching TRBD1 (5 bases). This CDR3 is built from 15 residues. The V and J ends lost 5 bases and 2 bases respectively, with 16 bases between them. Germline V gene data show CDR1 as SGHRS and CDR2 as YFSETQ. CDR3 loop: CASSGAGTNNYGYTF. DNA for the CDR3: TGCGCCAGCAGTGGGGCGGGGACGAACAACTATGGCTACACCTTC.

V usage is TRBV18 and J usage is TRBJ1-2, with D possibly matching TRBD1 (6 bases). Trimming took 2 bases from V and 2 from J, leaving 9 bases between them. This CDR3 spans 14 amino acids. Germline CDR1 and CDR2: KGHSH and LQKENI. For the CDR3, the DNA is TGTGCCAGCTCACCAGCCACAGGGAACTATGGCTACACCTTC. It translates to CASSPATGNYGYTF.

CDR3 sequence (DNA): TGTGCCAGCAGCTTAGAGACCGGTGCCCATCCGGAGCCATCCTATGGCTACACCTTC. The encoded protein is CASSLETGAHPEPSYGYTF. The V call is TRBV7-9, the J call TRBJ1-2; D not certain. The CDR3 extends over 19 amino acids. V was clipped by 1 base and J by 4 bases, with 25 bases between them. Germline V gene sequence: CDR1 SEHNR, CDR2 FQNEAQ (reference sequence).

The chain carries TRBV19 and TRBJ2-2; 9 bases fit TRBD2. This CDR3 region has 16 residues. V dropped 4 bases and J dropped 4; count of bases not matched to a gene: 7. CDR1 is LNHDA, CDR2 SQIVND, per germline (reference sequence). The CDR3 bases are TGTGCCAGTAGTAGGGTAGCGGGAGTAGGCACCGGGGAGCTGTTTTTT. Encoded protein: CASSRVAGVGTGELFF.

This clone was observed a handful of times. J is TRBJ2-1 and V is TRBV10-1, with 8 bases fitting TRBD1. Germline CDR1 WNHNN, CDR2 SYGVQD (reference sequence). The ends lost 5 bases at V and 5 bases at J; junction bases unmatched: 14. There are 17 residues in the CDR3. CDR3 residues: CASSSQLSGQGHNEQFF. The CDR3 region has the DNA TGCGCCAGCAGTAGCCAACTGTCAGGACAGGGCCACAATGAGCAGTTCTTC.

Only one count was recorded for this clone. The rearrangement joins TRBV28 to TRBJ2-6; D remains unclear. CDR1 and CDR2 (germline): MDHEN, SYDVKM. Between the trimmed V and J ends, which lost 5 bases and 3 bases, there was a span of 14 bases. This CDR3 is built from 16 residues. The CDR3 is CASSRILNFGANVLTF. Here the CDR3 DNA reads TGTGCCAGCAGTCGAATCCTGAACTTTGGGGCCAACGTCCTGACTTTC.

This clone was counted a few times. The chain is built from TRBV3-1 (or the pseudogene TRBV3-2) and TRBJ2-5; D remains unclear. The CDR3 has 9 amino acids. Deletions cut 11 bases from V and 5 bases from J, with 6 bases between. CDR1 is LGHDT, CDR2 YNNKEL, per germline (reference sequence). The CDR3 protein is CAAGETQYF. CDR3 in DNA: TGTGCCGCCGGGGAGACCCAGTACTTC.

This clone was observed once. The chain joins TRBV7-8 to TRBJ2-3; 13 bases match TRBD2. Germline loops: CDR1 SGHVS, CDR2 FQNEAQ. With V trimmed by 1 base and J by 3 bases, 4 bases remained unmatched. The CDR3 contains 17 residues. The CDR3: CASSLGLAGGRTDTQYF. As DNA, the CDR3 is TGTGCCAGCAGCTTAGGACTAGCGGGAGGAAGGACAGATACGCAGTATTTT.

CDR3 coding DNA: TGCGCCAGCAGCAAGGCGGGACTAGGCACCGGGGAGCTGTTTTTT. Amino acids: CASSKAGLGTGELFF. The J gene is TRBJ2-2, the V gene TRBV5-1, with TRBD2 matching over 8 bases. Germline V gene data show CDR1 as SGHRS and CDR2 as YFSETQ. V lost 4 bases to trimming and J lost 4 bases; unmatched junction nucleotides: 6. This CDR3 has 15 residues.

The chain couples TRBV6-5 to TRBJ1-3, with 8 bases that match TRBD1. The CDR3 covers 15 residues. Trimming at V came to 6 bases and at J to 2 bases, leaving 6 bases not matched to a gene. CDR1 and CDR2 from the germline V gene are MNHEY and SVGAGI. CDR3 DNA sequence: TGTGCCAGCAGCGCCGGGACAGGTGCTGGAAACACCATATATTTT. It encodes CASSAGTGAGNTIYF.

The chain employs TRBV5-1 and TRBJ2-3, with 7 bases aligning to TRBD2. Trimming removed 1 base from V and 1 base from J; junction bases left unmatched: 6. Germline-derived CDR1 and CDR2 are SGHRS and YFSETQ. The CDR3 has 16 amino acids. The chain's CDR3 is CASSLKVSGGTDTQYF. The CDR3 region has the DNA TGCGCCAGCAGCTTGAAGGTCAGCGGGGGCACAGATACGCAGTATTTT.

The rearrangement uses TRBV11-1 and TRBJ2-7; 10 bases fit TRBD1. The CDR3 length is 15 residues. Germline V gene sequence: CDR1 SGHAT, CDR2 FQDESV (reference sequence). J gave up 4 bases and V 5 bases, and 8 bases lay outside the gene matches. This chain's CDR3 is CASSGKDRGRYEQYF. In DNA form, the CDR3 reads TGTGCCAGCAGCGGCAAAGACAGGGGGCGATACGAGCAGTACTTC.

Of note for this clone: A much larger clone differs from this one at a single base, so this may be a read error. The chain uses TRBV7-2 and TRBJ2-7, with D unresolved. The CDR3 contains 12 residues. Germline CDR1 and CDR2: SGHTA and FQGNSA. Trimming removed 4 bases from V and 0 bases from J, with 4 bases in between. For the CDR3, the DNA is TGTGCCAGCAGCTCTAGCTCCTACGAGCAGTACTTC. It codes for CASSSSSYEQYF.

This clone is a singleton in its sample. This chain joins TRBV27 and TRBJ2-1; 15 bases fit TRBD2. The J segment lost 6 bases and the V segment lost 5 bases, leaving 11 bases of the junction unmatched. The CDR3 sequence is 18 residues long. Germline V gene data show CDR1 as MNHEY and CDR2 as SMNVEV (reference sequence). CDR3 DNA sequence: TGTGCCAGCAGTACCGCCGGACTAGCGGGGGGGCCACGCAATGAGCAGTTCTTC. Translation gives CASSTAGLAGGPRNEQFF.

Remarks on this clone: Other DNA sequences in the sample encode the same CDR3. The chain carries TRBV28 and TRBJ1-2; D is unclear. The CDR3 is 12 residues long. V was shortened by 2 bases and J by 5 bases, with 6 bases between the two germline ends. The germline V gene has CDR1 MDHEN and CDR2 SYDVKM. The CDR3 sequence: CASSLRGYGYTF. The CDR3 DNA reads as TGTGCCAGCAGTTTACGCGGGTATGGCTACACCTTC.

CDR3 amino acids: CASSLSGLISSGNTIYF. The DNA for the CDR3 is TGCGCCAGCAGCTTGAGCGGCCTAATTTCCTCTGGAAACACCATATATTTT. The V and J genes are TRBV5-1 and TRBJ1-3; no reliable D call. The length of the CDR3 is 17 residues. V shed 1 base and J shed 0 bases, with 14 bases lying between them. Per the germline V gene, CDR1 is SGHRS and CDR2 is YFSETQ. Full variable domain (remainder filled in from reference TRBV5-1 and TRBJ1-3): KAGVTQTPRYLIKTRGQQVTLSCSPISGHRSVSWYQQTPGQGLQFLFEYFSETQRNKGNFPGRFSGRQFSNSRSEMNVSTLELGDSALYLCASSLSGLISSGNTIYFGEGSWLTVV.

The J gene is TRBJ1-3, the V gene TRBV18, with 9 bases fitting TRBD1. Germline V lookup: CDR1 KGHSH, CDR2 LQKENI. The CDR3 is made up of 15 amino acids. Trimming cost V 6 bases and J 5 bases; bases outside gene matches: 8. The CDR3 reads CASSPGTGSRNTIYF. Here the CDR3 DNA reads TGTGCCAGCTCCCCCGGGACAGGGTCCCGAAACACCATATATTTT.

The chain employs TRBV6-2 or TRBV6-3 and TRBJ1-2, with 8 positions matching TRBD1. Germline V CDR1 and CDR2: MNHEY, SVGEGT. Unmatched junction bases numbered 11, after V lost 5 bases and J lost 0 bases. This CDR3 is built from 17 residues. The DNA for the CDR3 is TGTGCCAGCAGTACCAGGGGGCGACGGAGAGCTAACTATGGCTACACCTTC. Its protein product is CASSTRGRRRANYGYTF.

The V and J genes are TRBV9 and TRBJ1-1; possibly TRBD1 for D (6 bases). The V gene lost 4 bases and the J gene lost 3 bases, with 16 bases spanning the gap. The CDR3 sequence is 15 residues long. Germline V gene lookup returns CDR1 SGDLS and CDR2 YYNGEE. CDR3 in amino acids: CASSPSRGADTEAFF. CDR3 in DNA: TGTGCCAGCAGCCCCTCACGGGGGGCCGACACTGAAGCTTTCTTT.